This passage covers 29 T cell receptor beta chains from one sample sequenced in a study of sequential checkpoint blockade in melanoma. This table comes from immunoSEQ multiplex PCR, and its TCRdb copy is limited to in-frame clones, with some not included. This sample yields 7,000 to 10,000 clones, of which around 64% are seen a single time; around 50% belongs to the top ten. The treatment is: randomized to nivolumab then ipilimumab (arm A) or the reverse (arm B). Sample: CD8+ T cells sorted from blood (inferred from file names), taken from a patient given nivolumab and ipilimumab in sequence. These receptors originate from a human patient with melanoma. Some clones in this sample may be carry-over from other donors' samples.

The V gene is TRBV7-9, the J gene TRBJ1-2, with D unclear. This CDR3 has 13 amino acids. Germline-derived CDR1 and CDR2 are SEHNR and FQNEAQ (reference sequence). V was trimmed by 3 bases and J by 4 bases, leaving 9 bases between them. As DNA, the CDR3 is TGTGCCAGCAGCTTGCCCGGGAGCTATGGCTACACCTTC. The encoded protein is CASSLPGSYGYTF.

This chain uses TRBV7-9 with TRBJ2-5; D is perhaps TRBD2 (6 bases). The better agreement between TRBJ2-7 and the DNA end casts doubt on the J call. From germline, CDR1 is SEHNR and CDR2 FQNEAQ (reference sequence). There are 15 residues in the CDR3. This chain's CDR3 is CASSQERDWTYEQYF. The CDR3 coding sequence is TGTGCCAGCAGCCAAGAAAGGGACTGGACCTACGAGCAGTACTTC.

The chain links TRBV7-9 to TRBJ2-5; D remains unclear. The end of the DNA aligns better with TRBJ2-7, so the J call may be wrong. The CDR3 covers 13 residues. Per germline, CDR1 SEHNR and CDR2 FQNEAQ (reference sequence). The CDR3 region has the DNA TGTGCCAGCAGCTTAGGGGCAGGATACGAGCAGTACTTC. This sequence encodes CASSLGAGYEQYF.

This clone was recorded only once. The rearrangement joins TRBV9 to TRBJ2-7, with 7 positions matching TRBD1. There are 15 residues in the CDR3. Germline V lookup: CDR1 SGDLS, CDR2 YYNGEE. J gave up 7 bases and V 0 bases, and 10 bases lay outside the gene matches. CDR3 nucleotide sequence: TGTGCCAGCAGCGTAGGTGGAGGAAGGGGGCGGGAGCAGTACTTC. Translating gives CASSVGGGRGREQYF.

The chain has TRBV10-3 and TRBJ1-1; 10 positions agree with TRBD1. This CDR3 has 13 amino acids. With 5 bases clipped from V and 11 bases from J, the junction kept 8 bases outside the gene matches. The germline CDR1 and CDR2 sequences are ENHRY and SYGVKD. CDR3 nucleotide sequence: TGTGCCATCAGTTACGGACAGGGGGAAGGGGCTTTCTTT. Translation: CAISYGQGEGAFF.

V usage is TRBV7-2 and J usage is TRBJ2-7; no reliable D call. Germline loops: CDR1 SGHTA, CDR2 FQGNSA. Trimming left V 2 bases short and J 2 bases short, with 10 bases between. The CDR3 totals 14 residues. CDR3 sequence reads: CASSLIPGTYEQYF. The CDR3 bases are TGTGCCAGCAGCTTAATCCCCGGTACCTACGAGCAGTACTTC.

This clone is deemed medium-sized. V is TRBV19 and J is TRBJ1-4, with no clear D. The CDR3 contains 15 residues. Germline V gene data show CDR1 as LNHDA and CDR2 as SQIVND (reference sequence). Deletions cut 6 bases from V and 4 bases from J, with 15 bases between. The CDR3 DNA is TGTGCCAGTAGGACTCGGGGAGGGCGTAATGAAAAACTGTTTTTT. Translating gives CASRTRGGRNEKLFF.

The V and J genes are TRBV7-9 and TRBJ2-7; D might be TRBD2 (6 bases). V was trimmed by 5 bases and J by 2 bases, leaving 16 bases between them. CDR3 length equals 15 residues. The germline CDR1 and CDR2 sequences are SEHNR and FQNEAQ (reference sequence). The CDR3 DNA reads as TGTGCCAGCAGCCCGACCTTGGAGGGGACCTACGAGCAGTACTTC. It specifies CASSPTLEGTYEQYF.

The chain recombines TRBV4-3 with TRBJ1-5; D unclear. Germline V gives CDR1 LGHNA, CDR2 YSLEER. The CDR3 consists of 12 residues. Deletions cut 2 bases from V and 9 bases from J, with 8 bases between. The DNA for the CDR3 is TGCGCCAGCAGCCAAAAGAGTGGGCCCCAGCATTTT. Translated, it gives CASSQKSGPQHF.

This sequence joins TRBV4-1 and TRBJ1-2; 9 bases are a match to TRBD1. The ends lost 4 bases at V and 2 bases at J; junction bases unmatched: 17. CDR1 MGHRA and CDR2 YSYEKL come from the germline V gene. The CDR3 extends over 19 amino acids. The CDR3 sequence: CASSRARFYNRGQNYGYTF. The CDR3 DNA reads as TGCGCCAGCAGCCGGGCTCGGTTTTACAACAGGGGGCAAAACTATGGCTACACCTTC.

This sequence joins TRBV5-6 and TRBJ2-5; no clear D gene. The J call may be faulty, since TRBJ2-7 better matches the DNA end. The CDR3 loop spans 13 amino acids. Germline assignment: CDR1 SGHDT and CDR2 YYEEEE. DNA for the CDR3: TGTGCCAGCAGCTTGGGTTACTCCTACGAGCAGTACTTC. Protein product: CASSLGYSYEQYF.

This clone was found a few times. This chain uses TRBV4-3 with TRBJ2-3, with 7 bases identical to TRBD2. The J segment lost 1 base and the V segment lost 0 bases, leaving 7 bases of the junction unmatched. Germline assignment: CDR1 LGHNA and CDR2 YSLEER. CDR3 size: 17 residues. In DNA form, the CDR3 reads TGCGCCAGCAGCCAAGAACCAGCGGGGACTCGCACAGATACGCAGTATTTT. It codes for CASSQEPAGTRTDTQYF.

This clone occurred once. CDR3 sequence: CASSLGGGNQPQHF. CDR3 coding DNA: TGCGCCAGCAGCTTGGGCGGGGGTAATCAGCCCCAGCATTTT. The chain recombines TRBV5-1 with TRBJ1-5, with D possibly being TRBD1 (5 bases). Germline V gene sequence: CDR1 SGHRS, CDR2 YFSETQ. The CDR3 sequence is 14 residues long. The ends were cut back, 0 bases at V and 4 bases at J, with 8 bases in the middle.

The chain carries TRBV9 and TRBJ1-3; a weak D match, TRBD1 (5 bases). V gave up 3 bases and J gave up 2 bases, with 9 bases separating them. Germline CDR1 reads SGDLS; CDR2 reads YYNGEE. The CDR3 is 14 amino acids. CDR3 loop: CASSAGGAGNTIYF. The CDR3 nucleotides are TGTGCCAGCAGCGCGGGGGGGGCTGGAAACACCATATATTTT.

The chain combines TRBV7-9 with TRBJ1-2; no firm D call. The CDR3 extends over 14 amino acids. Germline V gives CDR1 SEHNR, CDR2 FQNEAQ (reference sequence). The V end lost 7 bases, the J end lost 4 bases, and 16 bases lay between the germline ends. CDR3 in DNA: TGTGCCAGCACCCAAATCCCAAGAGGCTATGGCTACACCTTC. This translates into CASTQIPRGYGYTF.

In its sample, this clone ranks as medium-sized. V usage is TRBV4-3 and J usage is TRBJ1-2; 7 nucleotides match TRBD1. V trimming: 3 bases; J trimming: 5 bases; junction bases outside the gene matches: 9. The CDR3 runs 15 residues. Germline V gene lookup returns CDR1 LGHNA and CDR2 YSLEER. CDR3: CASSHTTGTRYGYTF. Here the CDR3 DNA reads TGCGCCAGCAGCCATACGACAGGGACTCGGTATGGCTACACCTTC.

The chain uses TRBV19 and TRBJ1-1, with 8 nucleotides matching TRBD1. CDR3 size: 14 residues. Germline CDR1 LNHDA, CDR2 SQIVND (reference sequence). V was clipped by 5 bases and J by 1 base; unmatched bases: 3. For the CDR3, the DNA is TGTGCCAGTAGTGTCGGACAGGGGAACACTGAAGCTTTCTTT. It specifies CASSVGQGNTEAFF. The entire variable domain, with the rest obtained from reference TRBV19 and TRBJ1-1, is as follows: DGGITQSPKYLFRKEGQNVTLSCEQNLNHDAMYWYRQDPGQGLRLIYYSQIVNDFQKGDIAEGYSVSREKKESFPLTVTSAQKNPTAFYLCASSVGQGNTEAFFGQGTRLTVV.

The gene calls are TRBV4-3 and TRBJ2-5, with 7 bases that match TRBD1. The J call may be in error: the DNA end matches TRBJ2-7 better. This CDR3 has 17 residues. Germline CDR1 is LGHNA and CDR2 is YSLEER. CDR3 coding DNA: TGCGCCAGCAGTAGAGCTCAGGGGACAGCGAGCTCCTACGAGCAGTACTTC. It codes for CASSRAQGTASSYEQYF.

V is TRBV13 and J is TRBJ2-6, with TRBD1 as a possible D gene (5 bases). The CDR3 is 18 amino acids. Trimming stripped 5 bases from V and 0 bases from J, with 17 bases between. The germline CDR1 and CDR2 sequences are PRHDT and FYEKMQ (reference sequence). The chain's CDR3 is CASSPQVGRYSGANVLTF. DNA for the CDR3: TGTGCCAGCAGCCCACAGGTCGGAAGATACTCTGGGGCCAACGTCCTGACTTTC.

The rearrangement uses TRBV9 and TRBJ2-7; 8 bases are shared with TRBD2. This CDR3 is 15 amino acids long. V shed 0 bases and J 5 bases; nucleotides not matched to a gene: 7. Germline lookup yields CDR1 SGDLS and CDR2 YYNGEE. The CDR3 DNA is TGTGCCAGCAGCGTAGCCGGGGTAGCGGGGAACGAGCAGTACTTC. This codes for CASSVAGVAGNEQYF.

The V call is TRBV27, the J call TRBJ1-2; D gene uncertain. Germline CDR1 is MNHEY and CDR2 is SMNVEV (reference sequence). V shed 6 bases and J shed 1 base, with 24 bases lying between them. The CDR3 runs to 18 residues. CDR3 sequence (DNA): TGTGCCAGCAGCCTTTCCACCCCCTCATACAGCCTTAACTATGGCTACACCTTC. This codes for CASSLSTPSYSLNYGYTF.

V gene TRBV2 combines with J gene TRBJ1-2; tentatively, D is TRBD1 (5 bases). Trimming left V 3 bases short and J 5 bases short, with 10 bases between. The CDR3 length is 13 residues. Germline CDR1 is SNHLY and CDR2 is FYNNEI. CDR3 in amino acids: CASSDAKGYGYTF. CDR3 nucleotides: TGTGCCAGCAGTGACGCCAAGGGGTATGGCTACACCTTC.

CDR3: CASSPGTGLYEQYF. The CDR3 DNA reads TGTGCCAGCAGCCCCGGGACAGGGCTCTACGAGCAGTACTTC. This chain joins TRBV2 and TRBJ2-7, with 9 positions matching TRBD1. Germline CDR1 SNHLY, CDR2 FYNNEI. Trimming at V came to 6 bases and at J to 3 bases, leaving 6 bases not matched to a gene. The CDR3 is 14 residues long.

This chain joins TRBV11-2 and TRBJ2-7; TRBD2 agrees at 10 bases. J was trimmed by 4 bases and V by 1 base; bases with no gene match: 4. The CDR3 loop spans 15 amino acids. The germline V gene has CDR1 SGHAT and CDR2 FQNNGV. CDR3 amino acids: CASSLAASGGYEQYF. In DNA form, the CDR3 reads TGTGCCAGCAGCTTAGCGGCTAGCGGGGGTTACGAGCAGTACTTC.

This chain connects TRBV19 to TRBJ2-1; 10 bases are a match to TRBD2. Germline CDR1 reads LNHDA; CDR2 reads SQIVND (reference sequence). V shed 2 bases, J shed 8 bases, and the junction held 6 bases outside the gene matches. This CDR3 contains 15 residues. The DNA of the CDR3 is TGTGCCAGTAGTATATCAGGCGGACTAGCGGATGAGCAGTTCTTC. Amino acid sequence: CASSISGGLADEQFF.

This clone has only a few counts. V is TRBV4-3 and J is TRBJ1-2; TRBD1 matches 7 bases. V was pared by 1 base and J by 4 bases, with 6 bases of the junction left unmatched. Per the germline V gene, CDR1 is LGHNA and CDR2 is YSLEER. This CDR3 has 15 amino acids. CDR3 nucleotides: TGCGCCAGCAGCCAAGGCCACAGGGGATCCTATGGCTACACCTTC. Encoded protein: CASSQGHRGSYGYTF.

The gene calls are TRBV27 and TRBJ1-2; D not resolved. V shed 4 bases and J shed 0 bases, with 6 bases lying between them. This CDR3 region has 13 residues. Looked up from germline, CDR1 is MNHEY and CDR2 is SMNVEV (reference sequence). The CDR3 sequence: CASSSGPNYGYTF. Here the CDR3 DNA reads TGTGCCAGCAGTTCTGGGCCTAACTATGGCTACACCTTC.

The V and J genes are TRBV29-1 and TRBJ1-2; D is possibly TRBD1 (6 bases). Per germline, CDR1 SQVTM and CDR2 ANQGSEA. CDR3 length: 13 residues. The V gene lost 4 bases and the J gene lost 3 bases, with 12 bases spanning the gap. The CDR3 sequence: CSVARGGDYGYTF. The CDR3, as DNA: TGCAGCGTTGCCAGGGGTGGGGACTATGGCTACACCTTC.

Ten or more counts support this clone. The CDR3 nucleotides read TGTGCCAGCAGTGCGGGGGGGTCGATCACTGAAGCTTTCTTT. Protein product: CASSAGGSITEAFF. The gene calls are TRBV25-1 and TRBJ1-1, with D possibly being TRBD1 (5 bases). The germline gives CDR1 MGHDK, CDR2 SYGVNS. The CDR3 runs 14 residues. V was trimmed by 4 bases and J by 4 bases, leaving 13 bases between them.